A single sample is the source of the 21 T cell receptor beta chains below, sequenced in a study of post-analysis software for immune sequencing data. Study outcomes and limitations: Five or six TRBV segments, including TRBV5-6, TRBV5-1 and TRBV20-1, were more frequent in patients than controls.

These TCRs are of unknown antigen specificity. TCR beta cDNA libraries included unique molecular identifiers. Using its own MiXCR run on the PCR reads, TCRdb lists one record per CDR3 protein. The table includes about 500,000 distinct CDR3 sequences, under 55% detected once. Sequencing was carried out using blood. The receptor source for this set is a girl aged 5-17 years with multiple sclerosis.

The chain is built from TRBV12-3 or TRBV12-4 and TRBJ2-3; D unresolved. CDR3 length equals 11 residues. V lost 2 bases and J 6 bases, leaving 3 bases between the germline ends. CDR3 sequence reads: CASSLFDTQYF. CDR3 nucleotide sequence: TGTGCCAGCAGTTTATTCGATACGCAGTATTTT.

CDR3 in amino acids: CAWSDQETQYF. The CDR3 DNA reads TGTGCCTGGAGTGACCAAGAGACCCAGTACTTC. V and J are TRBV30 and TRBJ2-5; no clear D gene. The CDR3 is 11 amino acids. CDR1 GTSNPN and CDR2 SVGIG come from the germline V gene (reference sequence). Trimming pared 1 base from V and 0 bases from J, leaving 0 bases between.

This sequence joins TRBV3-1 and TRBJ2-7; TRBD2 might be the D (5 bases). Trimming took 2 bases from V and 4 from J, leaving 15 bases between them. Germline V gives CDR1 LGHDT, CDR2 YNNKEL (reference sequence). The CDR3 contains 15 residues. The CDR3 region is CASSQLEDRRYEQYF. The CDR3 region has the DNA TGTGCCAGCAGCCAACTGGAGGATCGACGTTACGAGCAGTACTTC.

The chain recombines TRBV5-1 with TRBJ2-3, with TRBD2 matching 7 bases. Germline V CDR1 and CDR2: SGHRS, YFSETQ. J was trimmed by 5 bases and V by 3 bases; bases with no gene match: 3. The CDR3 totals 13 residues. In DNA form, the CDR3 reads TGCGCCAGCAGCTGGGGAGGGGAAGATACGCAGTATTTT. It specifies CASSWGGEDTQYF.

This chain links TRBV20-1 with TRBJ2-7; perhaps TRBD2 as D (6 bases). This CDR3 region has 15 residues. Trimming stripped 4 bases from V and 2 bases from J, with 18 bases between. Germline V gene sequence: CDR1 DFQATT, CDR2 SNEGSKA (reference sequence). In nucleotides, the CDR3 is TGCAGTGCTAAAGAGGTGGGAGGAACCGCCTACGAGCAGTACTTC. Protein product: CSAKEVGGTAYEQYF.

This clonotype showed up just a few times. This chain joins TRBV6-5 and TRBJ1-5, with D maybe TRBD1 (6 bases). Trimming cost V 0 bases and J 6 bases, with 9 bases left between them. Germline V lookup: CDR1 MNHEY, CDR2 SVGAGI. This CDR3 region has 14 residues. CDR3 DNA sequence: TGTGCCAGCAGTTACTCGGGGGGCGTTCAGCCCCAGCATTTT. Translating it yields CASSYSGGVQPQHF.

This chain uses TRBV5-1 with TRBJ2-3, with D unresolved. Trimming cost V 1 base and J 1 base, with 19 bases left between them. Germline V CDR1 and CDR2: SGHRS, YFSETQ. The CDR3 is 18 amino acids. Written as DNA, the CDR3 is TGCGCCAGCAGCTTGCAAGTGGCAAGGGAACGAGGCACAGATACGCAGTATTTT. Protein: CASSLQVARERGTDTQYF.

This clonotype was found a few times. This chain uses TRBV6-5 with TRBJ1-4, with 8 nucleotides matching TRBD1. Germline CDR1 and CDR2: MNHEY and SVGAGI. The CDR3 length is 14 residues. V was pared by 2 bases and J by 8 bases, with 4 bases of the junction left unmatched. The CDR3 sequence: CASSYGTGGEKLFF. As DNA, the CDR3 is TGTGCCAGCAGTTACGGGACAGGCGGCGAAAAACTGTTTTTT.

The rearrangement uses TRBV5-1 and TRBJ2-6; the D is unclear. V lost 2 bases and J lost 0, with 3 bases in between. This CDR3 spans 14 amino acids. The germline CDR1 and CDR2 sequences are SGHRS and YFSETQ. The CDR3 region has the DNA TGCGCCAGCAGCTTTGGCTCTGGGGCCAACGTCCTGACTTTC. Amino acids: CASSFGSGANVLTF. The variable domain in full, completed from reference TRBV5-1 and TRBJ2-6, reads KAGVTQTPRYLIKTRGQQVTLSCSPISGHRSVSWYQQTPGQGLQFLFEYFSETQRNKGNFPGRFSGRQFSNSRSEMNVSTLELGDSALYLCASSFGSGANVLTFGAGSRLTVL.

This clonotype was seen a few times. V gene TRBV12-3 or TRBV12-4 combines with J gene TRBJ2-7; a possible D gene is TRBD2 (7 bases). Trimming pared 5 bases from V and 5 bases from J, leaving 19 bases between. The CDR3 contains 15 residues. CDR3 in amino acids: CASSLRGAGAHEQYF. Written as DNA, the CDR3 is TGTGCCAGCAGTCTAAGGGGGGCGGGAGCCCACGAGCAGTACTTC.

J is TRBJ2-5 and V is TRBV29-1; D uncertain. The CDR3 has 13 residues. Trimming cost V 7 bases and J 3 bases, with 15 bases left between them. Per the germline V gene, CDR1 is SQVTM and CDR2 is ANQGSEA. CDR3 sequence (DNA): TGCAGCGACCGACCGGAAAGTAAAGAGACCCAGTACTTC. Its protein is CSDRPESKETQYF.

The rearrangement links TRBV28 to TRBJ2-7; 14 bases align to TRBD2. Per the germline V gene, CDR1 is MDHEN and CDR2 is SYDVKM. This CDR3 comprises 13 residues. Germline trimming cut 6 bases from V and 12 bases from J; bases unmatched to any gene: 7. The CDR3 reads CASRTTSGRVVYF. The CDR3 bases are TGTGCCAGCAGGACGACTAGCGGGAGGGTGGTGTACTTC.

The chain has TRBV10-3 and TRBJ2-5; 10 bases map to TRBD2. V was pared by 0 bases and J by 11 bases, with 12 bases of the junction left unmatched. Germline V gene lookup returns CDR1 ENHRY and CDR2 SYGVKD. The CDR3 runs to 16 residues. Here the CDR3 reads CAISESSGRSYNEQYF. The CDR3 region has the DNA TGTGCCATCAGTGAGTCTAGCGGGAGGTCCTACAATGAGCAGTACTTC.

V is TRBV7-2 and J is TRBJ2-3; 7 bases align to TRBD1. Trimming took 2 bases from V and 2 from J; bases not matched to a gene: 4. This CDR3 region has 15 residues. Germline CDR1 reads SGHTA; CDR2 reads FQGNSA. The CDR3 region has the DNA TGTGCCAGCAGCTTATCCGGGACAGTCACAGATACGCAGTATTTT. Translating gives CASSLSGTVTDTQYF.

J is TRBJ2-1 and V is TRBV5-1; 9 bases match TRBD2. V was clipped by 3 bases and J by 7 bases; unmatched bases: 11. Germline V lookup: CDR1 SGHRS, CDR2 YFSETQ. The CDR3 loop spans 16 amino acids. The CDR3 DNA reads as TGCGCCAGCAGCTCGTCCCTAGCGGGACTCTGGAATGAGCAGTTCTTC. The encoded protein is CASSSSLAGLWNEQFF.

This clonotype was counted a few times. The chain joins TRBV5-1 to TRBJ1-2; D is ambiguous. The CDR3 is 14 amino acids. Germline values: CDR1 SGHRS, CDR2 YFSETQ. The V end lost 4 bases, the J end lost 4 bases, and 14 bases lay between the germline ends. The DNA for the CDR3 is TGCGCCAGCAGCGTATCCAGGACCTCCTATGGCTACACCTTC. Its translation: CASSVSRTSYGYTF.

V usage is TRBV10-1 and J usage is TRBJ2-3; 8 bases are a match to TRBD2. Germline V gene lookup returns CDR1 WNHNN and CDR2 SYGVQD (reference sequence). The CDR3 runs 14 residues. V lost 3 bases to trimming and J lost 5 bases; unmatched junction nucleotides: 4. The CDR3 here is CASSEREGRDTQYF. The DNA of the CDR3 is TGCGCCAGCAGTGAACGGGAGGGGAGAGATACGCAGTATTTT.

The J gene is TRBJ2-3, the V gene TRBV7-2; 8 nucleotides match TRBD2. With 0 bases clipped from V and 1 base from J, the junction kept 3 bases outside the gene matches. The CDR3 runs to 16 residues. Germline CDR1 SGHTA, CDR2 FQGNSA. The CDR3 bases are TGTGCCAGCAGCTTAGCTAGCGGGATTGGCACAGATACGCAGTATTTT. Protein product: CASSLASGIGTDTQYF.

This clonotype was seen more than once but under ten times. The rearrangement joins TRBV7-8 to TRBJ2-3; D uncertain. Trimming left V 6 bases short and J 0 bases short, with 16 bases between. The CDR3 contains 16 residues. Germline V gene data show CDR1 as SGHVS and CDR2 as FQNEAQ. CDR3: CASSSVQRLSTDTQYF. The CDR3 DNA follows: TGTGCCAGCAGTTCCGTCCAGCGTCTAAGCACAGATACGCAGTATTTT.

V usage is TRBV3-1 and J usage is TRBJ2-3; 12 positions match TRBD2. The CDR3 length is 16 residues. The V gene end was trimmed by 4 bases and the J gene end by 4 bases; junction bases not matched to a gene: 6. CDR1 and CDR2 from the germline V gene are LGHDT and YNNKEL (reference sequence). This CDR3 reads CASSLTSGRISDTQYF. CDR3 nucleotides: TGTGCCAGCAGCCTGACTAGCGGGAGAATCTCAGATACGCAGTATTTT.

The table lists this clonotype with a few counts. The rearrangement joins TRBV5-5 to TRBJ1-6; D is ambiguous. This CDR3 has 14 residues. Germline-derived CDR1 and CDR2 are SGHKS and YYEKEE (reference sequence). V was cut by 1 base and J by 6 bases, with 8 bases left in between. Written as DNA, the CDR3 is TGTGCCAGCAGCTTGTGGCAGCTTAATTCACCCCTCCACTTT. This codes for CASSLWQLNSPLHF.